This passage covers 21 T cell receptor beta chains from one sample sequenced in a study of regulatory T cells in long-lasting Graves disease. Arm-PCR of CDR3 regions with iRepertoire HTBI primers generated TCR beta libraries. Using its own MiXCR run on the multiplex PCR reads, TCRdb lists one record per CDR3 protein. The profile shows under 300,000 distinct CDR3 sequences, around 21% of them singletons. Time point of the sample: newly diagnosed GD, antithyroid drugs for less than 3 months. The TCR library was made from RNA extracted from PBMCs. Sequenced here: peripheral blood mononuclear cells (PBMCs), sampled at new diagnosis, from a patient treated with antithyroid drugs. The origin of the receptors is a female donor with Graves disease.

This clonotype was detected many times. CDR3: CASSQEIAGGETQYF. CDR3 nucleotides: TGCGCCAGCAGCCAAGAGATTGCAGGTGGAGAGACCCAGTACTTC. The chain joins TRBV4-3 to TRBJ2-5; D remains ambiguous. V was trimmed by 0 bases and J by 4 bases, leaving 12 bases between them. Germline CDR1 LGHNA, CDR2 YSLEER. The CDR3 totals 15 residues.

This clonotype was counted many times. This chain links TRBV27 with TRBJ2-2; D not certain. The CDR3 has 14 residues. Germline V gene lookup returns CDR1 MNHEY and CDR2 SMNVEV (reference sequence). Deletions cut 5 bases from V and 3 bases from J, with 10 bases between. For the CDR3, the DNA is TGTGCCAGCAGTCCTCAATGGGACACCGGGGAGCTGTTTTTT. Protein product: CASSPQWDTGELFF.

The chain has TRBV29-1 and TRBJ2-5; 9 bases agree with TRBD1. The V segment lost 7 bases and the J segment 5 bases; nucleotides outside the gene matches: 5. The CDR3 runs to 12 residues. CDR1 SQVTM and CDR2 ANQGSEA come from the germline V gene. The CDR3 here is CSGTDRGETQYF. CDR3 sequence (DNA): TGCAGCGGCACGGACAGGGGTGAGACCCAGTACTTC. The full variable domain, with the rest looked up from reference TRBV29-1 and TRBJ2-5, is SAVISQKPSRDICQRGTSLTIQCQVDSQVTMMFWYRQQPGQSLTLIATANQGSEATYESGFVIDKFPISRPNLTFSTLTVSNMSPEDSSIYLCSGTDRGETQYFGPGTRLLVL.

This clonotype was counted only a few times. The chain employs TRBV19 and TRBJ2-1; no reliable D call. The CDR3 contains 16 residues. CDR1 is LNHDA, CDR2 SQIVND, per germline (reference sequence). The ends were cut back, 4 bases at V and 1 base at J, with 14 bases in the middle. DNA of the CDR3: TGTGCCAGTAGTAGGGCACCCCTGGGGTCCTACAATGAGCAGTTCTTC. Protein sequence: CASSRAPLGSYNEQFF.

This clonotype came up a few times. This rearrangement joins TRBV5-4 to TRBJ2-7; D is ambiguous. V was cut by 1 base and J by 3 bases, with 11 bases left in between. Per germline, CDR1 SGHNT and CDR2 YYREEE (reference sequence). The CDR3 contains 14 residues. Written as DNA, the CDR3 is TGTGCCAGCAGCTTGATTGGAACGAACTACGAGCAGTACTTC. Its translation: CASSLIGTNYEQYF.

This clonotype was picked up many times. The chain couples TRBV12-3 or TRBV12-4 to TRBJ2-3; 10 nucleotides align to TRBD2. The V segment lost 7 bases and the J segment 4 bases; nucleotides outside the gene matches: 5. The CDR3 covers 14 residues. The CDR3, as DNA: TGTGCCAGCAATCCAAGCGGGGGGGCAGATACGCAGTATTTT. It codes for CASNPSGGADTQYF.

This clonotype was recorded once. As the CDR3 is not closed by the conserved phenylalanine or tryptophan, this likely results from a read error. The chain carries TRBV6-2 or TRBV6-3 and TRBJ2-3; D tentatively reads TRBD1 or TRBD2 (5 bases each). CDR3 length equals 11 residues. Germline loops: CDR1 MNHEY, CDR2 SVGEGT. Deletions cut 5 bases from V and 10 bases from J, with 10 bases between. DNA of the CDR3: TGTGCCAGCAGTGAGAGGGGACCGCAGTATTCT. It codes for CASSERGPQYS.

Ten or more counts support this clonotype. The chain links TRBV5-1 to TRBJ2-7, with D possibly TRBD1 on 7 matching bases. This CDR3 comprises 14 residues. Germline values: CDR1 SGHRS, CDR2 YFSETQ. Trimming stripped 4 bases from V and 2 bases from J, with 13 bases between. CDR3 nucleotide sequence: TGCGCCAGCAGCGGAGGGGGCGCCGCCTACGAGCAGTACTTC. Its translation: CASSGGGAAYEQYF.

Ten or more counts support this clonotype. The chain has TRBV6-5 and TRBJ2-5; 9 bases are a match to TRBD2. The CDR3 has 16 residues. With 4 bases clipped from V and 5 bases from J, the junction kept 11 bases outside the gene matches. From germline, CDR1 is MNHEY and CDR2 SVGAGI. The CDR3 DNA sequence: TGTGCCAGCAGTTTCGGCGGCGGGGGGGCGTCGGAGACCCAGTACTTC. As protein: CASSFGGGGASETQYF.

This clonotype was seen many times. This chain joins TRBV20-1 and TRBJ2-3; possible D gene TRBD1, 5 bases. Germline-derived CDR1 and CDR2 are DFQATT and SNEGSKA (reference sequence). The CDR3 covers 15 residues. The V end lost 0 bases, the J end lost 3 bases, and 13 bases lay between the germline ends. Here the CDR3 reads CSARDRGKGTDTQYF. The CDR3 coding sequence is TGCAGTGCTAGAGATCGTGGCAAGGGGACAGATACGCAGTATTTT.

This clonotype was observed at least ten times. The chain is built from TRBV27 and TRBJ2-6; no definite D call. The CDR3 spans 14 residues. The V and J ends lost 8 bases and 0 bases respectively, with 8 bases between them. From germline, CDR1 is MNHEY and CDR2 SMNVEV (reference sequence). The CDR3 is CASEASSGANVLTF. In DNA, the CDR3 is TGTGCCAGCGAGGCCAGCTCTGGGGCCAACGTCCTGACTTTC. The variable domain in full, with the rest retrieved from reference TRBV27 and TRBJ2-6, is EAQVTQNPRYLITVTGKKLTVTCSQNMNHEYMSWYRQDPGLGLRQIYYSMNVEVTDKGDVPEGYKVSRKEKRNFPLILESPSPNQTSLYFCASEASSGANVLTFGAGSRLTVL.

This clonotype was picked up many times. This chain uses TRBV2 with TRBJ1-6; unclear D gene. Germline CDR1 reads SNHLY; CDR2 reads FYNNEI. With 3 bases removed from V and 8 bases from J, the gap between germline ends came to 11 bases. This CDR3 has 14 amino acids. CDR3 sequence (DNA): TGTGCCAGCAGTGAGATACAACGGGATTCACCCCTCCACTTT. Translated: CASSEIQRDSPLHF.

This clonotype was counted ten times or more. V gene TRBV5-1 combines with J gene TRBJ2-3; 8 positions match TRBD1. There are 15 residues in the CDR3. The J segment lost 2 bases and the V segment lost 4 bases, leaving 6 bases of the junction unmatched. Germline V lookup: CDR1 SGHRS, CDR2 YFSETQ. The CDR3 DNA is TGCGCCAGCAGCCCTACAGGGGGAGACACAGATACGCAGTATTTT. Protein sequence: CASSPTGGDTDTQYF.

This clonotype was seen at least ten times. This CDR3 reads CAWSGKGAGTDTQYF. The CDR3 DNA reads TGTGCCTGGAGTGGCAAGGGGGCCGGCACAGATACGCAGTATTTT. The V call is TRBV30, the J call TRBJ2-3; 7 nucleotides match TRBD1. The length of the CDR3 is 15 residues. Germline lookup yields CDR1 GTSNPN and CDR2 SVGIG (reference sequence). The V and J ends lost 1 base and 1 base, in that order; junction bases with no gene match: 5.

In this sample, this clonotype turned up a few times. The chain employs TRBV30 and TRBJ1-1; D possibly corresponds to TRBD1 (6 bases). CDR1 and CDR2 from the germline V gene are GTSNPN and SVGIG (reference sequence). The CDR3 contains 13 residues. V dropped 3 bases and J dropped 6 bases, with 14 bases sitting between them. The CDR3 reads CAWREARGAEAFF. The CDR3 DNA sequence: TGTGCCTGGAGGGAGGCGAGGGGGGCTGAAGCTTTCTTT.

The chain uses TRBV11-2 and TRBJ2-3, with 11 bases lining up with TRBD1. The CDR3 has 16 amino acids. Germline lookup yields CDR1 SGHAT and CDR2 FQNNGV. After removal of 5 bases from V and 3 bases from J, the junction contained 7 bases not matched to a gene. The CDR3 DNA follows: TGTGCCAGCAGCCTAACTGGACAGGGGGCAACAGATACGCAGTATTTT. It translates to CASSLTGQGATDTQYF.

In its sample, this clonotype was seen once. The V gene is TRBV20-1, the J gene TRBJ2-1; D perhaps matches TRBD2 (6 bases). Germline values: CDR1 DFQATT, CDR2 SNEGSKA (reference sequence). The V and J ends lost 3 bases and 5 bases respectively, with 17 bases between them. The CDR3 runs 15 residues. The DNA for the CDR3 is TGCAGTGCTAGGTCTCGAACGGGAGAAAACAATGAGCAGTTCTTC. Translation: CSARSRTGENNEQFF.

A note on this clonotype: A read error may be the cause here, since a much bigger clone is one base away. The J gene is TRBJ2-7, the V gene TRBV7-9; D unresolved. This CDR3 has 13 amino acids. Germline values: CDR1 SEHNR, CDR2 FQNEAQ (reference sequence). The CDR3 is CASSQETTYEQHF. In nucleotides, the CDR3 is TGCGCCAGCAGCCAGGAGACGACCTACGAGCAGCACTTC.

The rearrangement uses TRBV19 and TRBJ2-3; no firm D call. Germline lookup yields CDR1 LNHDA and CDR2 SQIVND (reference sequence). V was clipped by 6 bases and J by 2 bases, with 15 bases between them. The CDR3 loop spans 15 amino acids. This CDR3 reads CASRAKFTHTDTQYF. The CDR3 coding sequence is TGTGCCAGTAGGGCGAAGTTCACACACACAGATACGCAGTATTTT.

This clonotype was seen at least ten times. The V call is TRBV7-3, the J call TRBJ2-1; TRBD1 matches 7 bases. There are 13 residues in the CDR3. Germline-derived CDR1 and CDR2 are SGHTA and FQGTGA. The junction had 6 bases not matched to a gene; V was cut back by 3 bases and J by 10 bases. CDR3: CASSFDRADEQFF. The CDR3 DNA follows: TGTGCCAGCAGCTTTGACAGGGCCGACGAGCAGTTCTTC. Full variable domain (rest looked up from reference TRBV7-3 and TRBJ2-1): GAGVSQTPSNKVTEKGKYVELRCDPISGHTALYWYRQSLGQGPEFLIYFQGTGAADDSGLPNDRFFAVRPEGSVSTLKIQRTERGDSAVYLCASSFDRADEQFFGPGTRLTVL.

CDR3 DNA: TGCGCCAGCCGTCTCGGAGGGGGGCTCTTTGGTGAGCAGTTCTTC. Its protein is CASRLGGGLFGEQFF. V usage is TRBV5-1 and J usage is TRBJ2-1; D is possibly TRBD1 or TRBD2 (6 bases each). V was pared by 7 bases and J by 9 bases, with 23 bases between. CDR1 SGHRS and CDR2 YFSETQ come from the germline V gene. The CDR3 runs to 15 residues.